Below, 30 T cell receptor beta chains from the same sample are listed, as sequenced in a study of blood T cell repertoires in COVID-19. The data were produced by immunoSEQ multiplex PCR, yet TCRdb's version contains in-frame clones alone and is incomplete. Of a few hundred thousand clones in the sample, 86% were seen once. Sequenced: peripheral blood. The receptors were sampled from a man younger than 35 with active or convalescent COVID-19.

The V call is TRBV5-5, the J call TRBJ1-5; the match to TRBD1 covers 7 bases. Germline CDR1 and CDR2: SGHKS and YYEKEE (reference sequence). CDR3 length: 16 amino acids. Germline trimming cut 4 bases from V and 4 bases from J; bases unmatched to any gene: 11. The CDR3 spells CASSRNQGQLNQPQHF. In DNA form, the CDR3 reads TGTGCCAGCAGCAGAAACCAGGGACAGTTGAATCAGCCCCAGCATTTT.

The rearrangement joins TRBV4-1 to TRBJ2-3; a possible D gene is TRBD2 (5 bases). Trimming shortened V by 4 bases and J by 1 base, and 15 bases separated the two germline ends. The CDR3 runs 16 residues. Germline V gene data show CDR1 as MGHRA and CDR2 as YSYEKL. In nucleotides, the CDR3 is TGCGCCAGCAGCCTCCAGGCACCCGGGGGCACAGATACGCAGTATTTT. Amino acid sequence: CASSLQAPGGTDTQYF.

The gene calls are TRBV5-1 and TRBJ1-4; TRBD1 might be the D (6 bases). CDR3 length equals 14 residues. Trimming took 0 bases from V and 7 from J, leaving 10 bases between them. CDR1 and CDR2 from the germline V gene are SGHRS and YFSETQ. The CDR3 spells CASSLGQEAEKLFF. The CDR3 DNA sequence: TGCGCCAGCAGCTTGGGACAGGAAGCTGAAAAACTGTTTTTT.

This clone was seen just once. The rearrangement links TRBV2 to TRBJ2-7; tentatively, D is TRBD1 (6 bases). The CDR3 extends over 13 amino acids. V dropped 10 bases and J dropped 3 bases, with 16 bases sitting between them. CDR1 is SNHLY and CDR2 is FYNNEI in the germline V gene. DNA of the CDR3: TGTGCCACCCATAACGGGGACAACTACGAGCAGTACTTC. Translation gives CATHNGDNYEQYF.

The chain has TRBV9 and TRBJ1-1, with TRBD1 matching over 7 bases. This CDR3 comprises 13 residues. The germline V gene encodes CDR1 SGDLS and CDR2 YYNGEE. The trim removed 6 bases at V and 1 base at J, leaving 3 bases unmatched. CDR3 sequence (DNA): TGTGCCAGCAACCCAGGGGGGAACACTGAAGCTTTCTTT. The encoded protein is CASNPGGNTEAFF.

The chain carries TRBV18 and TRBJ1-2, with D possibly TRBD1 on 5 matching bases. Germline loops: CDR1 KGHSH, CDR2 LQKENI. Trimming removed 3 bases from V and 3 bases from J, with 11 bases in between. The CDR3 has 14 amino acids. The chain's CDR3 is CASSPTGGDYGYTF. In DNA, the CDR3 is TGTGCCAGCTCACCGACCGGGGGTGACTATGGCTACACCTTC.

The chain carries TRBV13 and TRBJ2-7, with TRBD2 matching over 11 bases. CDR1 is PRHDT and CDR2 is FYEKMQ in the germline V gene (reference sequence). Trimming took 8 bases from V and 0 from J; bases not matched to a gene: 6. The CDR3 is 15 residues long. The CDR3 nucleotides are TGTGCCAGCCGCACTAGCGGGGGCCGCTCCTACGAGCAGTACTTC. Protein: CASRTSGGRSYEQYF. Full variable domain (rest looked up from reference TRBV13 and TRBJ2-7): AAGVIQSPRHLIKEKRETATLKCYPIPRHDTVYWYQQGPGQDPQFLISFYEKMQSDKGSIPDRFSAQQFSDYHSELNMSSLELGDSALYFCASRTSGGRSYEQYFGPGTRLTVT.

This clone has only one observation. V is TRBV5-1 and J is TRBJ2-5, with D possibly being TRBD1 (6 bases). Trimming stripped 5 bases from V and 13 bases from J, with 15 bases between. The CDR3 contains 11 residues. Germline V gene lookup returns CDR1 SGHRS and CDR2 YFSETQ. As DNA, the CDR3 is TGCGCCAGCAGATCAGCGGACAGCGTGTACTTC. It yields the protein CASRSADSVYF.

V is TRBV29-1 and J is TRBJ1-1; 7 bases match TRBD1. From germline, CDR1 is SQVTM and CDR2 ANQGSEA. J was trimmed by 4 bases and V by 4 bases; bases with no gene match: 9. The CDR3 contains 14 residues. CDR3 sequence reads: CSVGQGTLGTEAFF. CDR3 sequence (DNA): TGCAGCGTTGGACAGGGAACTCTGGGCACTGAAGCTTTCTTT.

This chain joins TRBV9 and TRBJ2-3; D is perhaps TRBD1 (6 bases). The germline V gene has CDR1 SGDLS and CDR2 YYNGEE. The CDR3 consists of 14 residues. V lost 4 bases, J lost 1 base, and 10 bases lay in between. The CDR3 sequence is CASSQGFGTDTQYF. The CDR3 DNA follows: TGTGCCAGCAGCCAGGGGTTCGGCACAGATACGCAGTATTTT.

The genes are TRBV4-2 and TRBJ2-1; D not certain. V was clipped by 2 bases and J by 5 bases, with 10 bases between them. The germline gives CDR1 LGHNA, CDR2 YNFKEQ. CDR3 length: 14 amino acids. CDR3 amino acids: CASSQSAVDNEQFF. The CDR3, as DNA: TGTGCCAGCAGCCAAAGTGCAGTTGACAATGAGCAGTTCTTC.

Turning to this clone: This sample also contains other DNA sequences that code for the same CDR3. The chain is built from TRBV5-1 and TRBJ1-5; no firm D call. Trimming removed 0 bases from V and 4 bases from J, with 5 bases in between. The CDR3 is 13 residues long. Germline assignment: CDR1 SGHRS and CDR2 YFSETQ. CDR3 in amino acids: CASSLDSNQPQHF. As DNA, the CDR3 is TGCGCCAGCAGCTTGGACAGTAATCAGCCCCAGCATTTT.

The J gene is TRBJ1-3, the V gene TRBV29-1, with 7 bases lining up with TRBD1. The CDR3 extends over 18 amino acids. The trim removed 6 bases at V and 0 bases at J, leaving 17 bases unmatched. CDR1 and CDR2 (germline): SQVTM, ANQGSEA. Here the CDR3 DNA reads TGCAGCGTGGGGATTTTGAGCAGTAGGGACAGCTCTGGAAACACCATATATTTT. This translates into CSVGILSSRDSSGNTIYF.

This clone has only one observation. This chain uses TRBV28 with TRBJ1-5; TRBD1 matches at 9 bases. In germline, CDR1 is MDHEN, CDR2 SYDVKM. After removal of 4 bases from V and 1 base from J, the junction contained 5 bases not matched to a gene. The CDR3 has 16 amino acids. This CDR3 is CASSWMGQGSNQPQHF. CDR3 nucleotides: TGTGCCAGCAGTTGGATGGGACAGGGAAGCAATCAGCCCCAGCATTTT. Supplemented by reference TRBV28 and TRBJ1-5, the full variable domain reads DVKVTQSSRYLVKRTGEKVFLECVQDMDHENMFWYRQDPGLGLRLIYFSYDVKMKEKGDIPEGYSVSREKKERFSLILESASTNQTSMYLCASSWMGQGSNQPQHFGDGTRLSIL.

This rearrangement joins TRBV2 to TRBJ1-4; D may be TRBD1 (6 bases). Trimming cost V 6 bases and J 0 bases, with 8 bases left between them. This CDR3 region has 14 residues. Germline V gene sequence: CDR1 SNHLY, CDR2 FYNNEI. The CDR3, as DNA: TGTGCCAGCAGGGACAGACCAACTAATGAAAAACTGTTTTTT. It specifies CASRDRPTNEKLFF.

V usage is TRBV3-1 (or the pseudogene TRBV3-2) and J usage is TRBJ2-5, with D possibly being TRBD2 (5 bases). Trimming took off 1 base at V and 5 bases at J, with 14 bases between the two ends. The CDR3 extends over 15 amino acids. Germline loops: CDR1 LGHDT, CDR2 YNNKEL (reference sequence). CDR3 bases: TGTGCCAGCAGCCAAGGGGCGACCCCGGGGGAGACCCAGTACTTC. It encodes CASSQGATPGETQYF.

The chain combines TRBV5-4 with TRBJ2-5; 7 nucleotides align to TRBD2. Trimming at V came to 0 bases and at J to 5 bases, leaving 10 bases not matched to a gene. There are 16 residues in the CDR3. CDR1 and CDR2 (germline): SGHNT, YYREEE (reference sequence). CDR3 bases: TGTGCCAGCAGCTTGGTCGAGCGGGGTGGGTGGGAGACCCAGTACTTC. It specifies CASSLVERGGWETQYF. The full variable domain, rest sourced from reference TRBV5-4 and TRBJ2-5, is ETGVTQSPTHLIKTRGQQVTLRCSSQSGHNTVSWYQQALGQGPQFIFQYYREEENGRGNFPPRFSGLQFPNYSSELNVNALELDDSALYLCASSLVERGGWETQYFGPGTRLLVL.

The table lists this clone with a count of one. V is TRBV7-2 and J is TRBJ2-1, with 12 bases identical to TRBD1. CDR3 length: 18 amino acids. Trimming took 1 base from V and 7 from J; bases not matched to a gene: 11. CDR1 and CDR2 from the germline V gene are SGHTA and FQGNSA. This chain's CDR3 is CASSLVGGAGQGANEQFF. The CDR3 DNA follows: TGTGCCAGCAGCTTAGTCGGAGGTGCGGGACAGGGGGCAAATGAGCAGTTCTTC.

V gene TRBV27 combines with J gene TRBJ2-7; TRBD2 is a possible D gene (6 bases). CDR1 MNHEY and CDR2 SMNVEV come from the germline V gene (reference sequence). The germline V and J ends were trimmed by 3 bases and 6 bases, with 18 bases remaining between them. The CDR3 covers 15 residues. Here the CDR3 reads CASSFYYFGGSEQYF. The CDR3 DNA follows: TGTGCCAGCAGTTTTTACTACTTTGGGGGGAGCGAGCAGTACTTC.

The rearrangement joins TRBV7-9 to TRBJ2-3, with 8 bases matching TRBD2. Germline V lookup: CDR1 SEHNR, CDR2 FQNEAQ (reference sequence). The ends lost 4 bases at V and 1 base at J; junction bases unmatched: 4. The CDR3 has 15 residues. The CDR3 DNA follows: TGTGCCAGCAGCTGGGGACTAGTGGGCACAGATACGCAGTATTTT. Translating it yields CASSWGLVGTDTQYF.

J is TRBJ2-3 and V is TRBV11-2; D is unclear. V lost 3 bases, J lost 0 bases, and 4 bases lay in between. The CDR3 is 13 amino acids. Germline V lookup: CDR1 SGHAT, CDR2 FQNNGV. CDR3 sequence: CASSFRSTDTQYF. The CDR3 DNA is TGTGCCAGCAGCTTTCGGAGCACAGATACGCAGTATTTT.

The genes are TRBV24-1 and TRBJ2-7; TRBD1 might be the D (5 bases). Trimming pared 6 bases from V and 2 bases from J, leaving 16 bases between. Per the germline V gene, CDR1 is KGHDR and CDR2 is SFDVKD. CDR3 length: 15 amino acids. CDR3 coding DNA: TGTGCCACCAGTTCCCCAGGGCAGGGAACCTACGAGCAGTACTTC. As protein: CATSSPGQGTYEQYF.

The chain carries TRBV18 and TRBJ2-3; perhaps TRBD1 as D (5 bases). The germline V gene encodes CDR1 KGHSH and CDR2 LQKENI. This CDR3 comprises 13 residues. Trimming took off 4 bases at V and 3 bases at J, with 8 bases between the two ends. The CDR3 DNA follows: TGTGCCAGCTCACGGCACAGGACAGATACGCAGTATTTT. Its protein is CASSRHRTDTQYF.

The V gene is TRBV6-5, the J gene TRBJ1-3; TRBD1 aligns across 7 bases. Germline V gene data show CDR1 as MNHEY and CDR2 as SVGAGI. The V segment lost 8 bases and the J segment 3 bases; nucleotides outside the gene matches: 10. The CDR3 is 15 amino acids. Here the CDR3 reads CASGTGAGFGNTIYF. The CDR3 DNA is TGTGCCAGCGGCACAGGGGCAGGGTTTGGAAACACCATATATTTT.

The chain uses TRBV27 and TRBJ2-7; unclear D gene. The V gene lost 1 base and the J gene lost 6 bases, with 16 bases spanning the gap. The CDR3 is made up of 15 amino acids. The germline CDR1 and CDR2 sequences are MNHEY and SMNVEV (reference sequence). The CDR3 DNA reads TGTGCCAGCAGTTTATTAGTCGGAGACTTGAGCGAGCAGTACTTC. This translates into CASSLLVGDLSEQYF.

The V gene is TRBV2, the J gene TRBJ1-3, with a possible D match to TRBD1 (5 bases). CDR3 size: 15 residues. In germline, CDR1 is SNHLY, CDR2 FYNNEI. V was pared by 3 bases and J by 3 bases, with 12 bases between. The CDR3 nucleotides are TGTGCCAGCAGTGATTCGCAGGGCCTTGGAAACACCATATATTTT. It specifies CASSDSQGLGNTIYF.

This clone has only a few counts. The chain carries TRBV6-5 and TRBJ2-7; possible D gene TRBD1, 5 bases. The V end was cut by 6 bases, the J end by 5 bases, with 20 bases between. Germline V gives CDR1 MNHEY, CDR2 SVGAGI. The CDR3 is made up of 15 amino acids. The CDR3 bases are TGTGCCAGCAGAAGGGGCCGACAGTCGGCGAACGAGCAGTACTTC. Its translation: CASRRGRQSANEQYF.

The chain recombines TRBV6-1 with TRBJ1-5; D possibly corresponds to TRBD1 (6 bases). Germline V gene sequence: CDR1 MNHNS, CDR2 SASEGT. V dropped 3 bases and J dropped 6 bases, with 9 bases sitting between them. The CDR3 length is 13 residues. The CDR3 loop reads CASSERGSQPQHF. The DNA of the CDR3 is TGTGCCAGCAGTGAGAGGGGGAGTCAGCCCCAGCATTTT.

The rearrangement uses TRBV5-1 and TRBJ2-5; D possibly corresponds to TRBD1 (5 bases). The CDR3 covers 14 residues. The V gene lost 2 bases and the J gene lost 2 bases, with 10 bases spanning the gap. The germline V gene has CDR1 SGHRS and CDR2 YFSETQ. The DNA for the CDR3 is TGCGCCAGCAGCTTTAGGCAGGGTCAAGAGACCCAGTACTTC. Its protein product is CASSFRQGQETQYF.

This rearrangement joins TRBV6-5 to TRBJ1-1, with D possibly matching TRBD1 (5 bases). The CDR3 totals 14 residues. Trimming took off 0 bases at V and 6 bases at J, with 11 bases between the two ends. Germline values: CDR1 MNHEY, CDR2 SVGAGI. CDR3 DNA sequence: TGTGCCAGCAGTTACTCTTCGGGGGTCGCTGAAGCTTTCTTT. Translated: CASSYSSGVAEAFF.